A single sample gave rise to the 4 T cell receptor beta chains below, sequenced in a study of cytomegalovirus exposure and HLA in healthy donors. The PCR made use of 60 Vbeta and 13 Jbeta primers. Clones were read by immunoSEQ multiplex PCR, and TCRdb kept only the in-frame ones, dropping some. The sample lists around 140,000 clones; approximately 80% were seen once. The specimen was PBMCs. The receptors were gathered from a male donor in good health and CMV-seronegative.

This clone has a handful of counts. The rearrangement links TRBV15 to TRBJ1-1; 12 bases are shared with TRBD1. Germline values: CDR1 LNHNV, CDR2 YYDKDF (reference sequence). Trimming cost V 4 bases and J 12 bases; bases outside gene matches: 9. The CDR3 extends over 14 amino acids. CDR3 sequence reads: CATSNTRDRGPTFF. CDR3 DNA: TGTGCCACCAGCAACACCAGGGACAGGGGGCCGACTTTCTTT.

On this clone itself: One junction end does not reproduce the germline sequence, and a read error may be involved. The gene calls are TRBV7-8 and TRBJ2-7; 8 nucleotides line up with TRBD1. The CDR3 contains 14 residues. Germline CDR1 reads SGHVS; CDR2 reads FQNEAQ. This CDR3 reads CASSGSQGAYEQYF. The CDR3 region has the DNA TGTGCCAGCAGCGGTTCGCAGGGGGCCTATGAGCAGTACTTC.

This chain joins TRBV4-3 and TRBJ1-5; possibly TRBD1 for D (5 bases). With 3 bases removed from V and 2 bases from J, the gap between germline ends came to 11 bases. The CDR3 length is 15 residues. CDR1 LGHNA and CDR2 YSLEER come from the germline V gene. As DNA, the CDR3 is TGCGCCAGCAGCCAGGGCAGGGCCGGCAATCAGCCCCAGCATTTT. This codes for CASSQGRAGNQPQHF.

The rearrangement links TRBV7-3 to TRBJ2-3; 9 bases are shared with TRBD2. CDR1 and CDR2 from the germline V gene are SGHTA and FQGTGA. The CDR3 totals 15 residues. The V gene end was trimmed by 4 bases and the J gene end by 0 bases; junction bases not matched to a gene: 2. CDR3 region: CASSSSGASTDTQYF. DNA of the CDR3: TGTGCCAGCAGCTCTAGCGGGGCAAGCACAGATACGCAGTATTTT.